Sequencing of this TCR beta chain was carried out in a study of blood T cell repertoires in COVID-19. Overall study context: There were acute and convalescent COVID-19 samples, and they came from the United States, Italy and Spain.

V lost 0 bases, J lost 2 bases, and 11 bases lay in between. CDR1 and CDR2 from the germline V gene are SGHNT and YENEEA. CDR3 length: 16 residues. Under the authors' procedure: Nucleated cell number was recorded as an estimate derived from reference gene primer amplification. Profiled with immunoSEQ multiplex PCR; TCRdb holds only in-frame clones, not every one. The DNA was the basis for D and trimming; V, J and clone size are from that table. The data show a few hundred thousand clones, around 84% seen once. Study members were between about 18 and 100 years old and lived in 24 US regions. The sample was PBMCs or T cells enriched from blood (not recorded which). The clonotype comes from a woman aged 45-60 years who had been exposed to COVID-19. V usage is TRBV11-3 and J usage is TRBJ2-1; no clear D. The CDR3, as DNA: TGTGCCAGCAGCTTAGATCCTGGGCCCCCCTACAATGAGCAGTTCTTC. Translating it yields CASSLDPGPPYNEQFF.